Listed below are T cell receptor beta chains from one sample, sequenced in a study of blood T cells in healthy people across ages. TCRdb recomputed calls from the 5' RACE reads with MiXCR, one row per CDR3 protein. The sample shows approximately 1.5 million distinct CDR3 sequences, 35% to 45% of them seen only once. The specimen sequenced was blood. These receptors came from a woman aged 18-29 years in good health. CDR3s include the opening cysteine and the closing phenylalanine or tryptophan. Fields, in order: V gene, D gene, J gene, clone size, CDR3 DNA, CDR3 protein. The D gene is left open where the match is weak. Only some rows state a clone size, as once, few, many or a class for expanded clones.

V: TRBV10-3
D: -
J: TRBJ2-5
size: few
DNA: TGTGCCATCAGTGAGGAGGTGTACCAAGAGACCCAGTACTTC
CDR3: CAISEEVYQETQYF

V: TRBV4-3
D: TRBD1
J: TRBJ2-7
size: few
DNA: TGCGCCAGCAGCCAGATAGGACAGGGCTCCTACGAGCAGTACTTC
CDR3: CASSQIGQGSYEQYF

V: TRBV29-1
D: -
J: TRBJ2-7
size: -
DNA: TGCAGCGCGGGCTTCAATTACGAGCAGTACTTC
CDR3: CSAGFNYEQYF

V: TRBV27
D: -
J: TRBJ2-7
size: -
DNA: TGTGCCAGCAGTTTTTCTCCAGGGCCTTTGGACGAGCAGTACTTC
CDR3: CASSFSPGPLDEQYF

V: TRBV12-5
D: -
J: TRBJ1-1
size: -
DNA: TGTGCCAGTGGTTTGCAGGCAGACACTGAAGCTTTCTTT
CDR3: CASGLQADTEAFF

V: TRBV11-1
D: -
J: TRBJ2-5
size: once
DNA: TGTGCCAGCAGCTTATGGCGGACAGACAATGAGCAGTACTTC
CDR3: CASSLWRTDNEQYF

V: TRBV28
D: -
J: TRBJ1-5
size: few
DNA: TGTGCCAGCAAAGGGAGGCGACAATATAGCAATCAGCCCCAGCATTTT
CDR3: CASKGRRQYSNQPQHF

V: TRBV20-1
D: -
J: TRBJ2-2
size: many
DNA: TGCAGTGCTAGTTTGGGGGCTGTCACCGGGGAGCTGTTTTTT
CDR3: CSASLGAVTGELFF

V: TRBV11-1
D: -
J: TRBJ2-1
size: many
DNA: TGTGCCAGCAGCCCACAGACGGAAGAGCAGTTCTTC
CDR3: CASSPQTEEQFF

V: TRBV7-9
D: TRBD2
J: TRBJ2-7
size: few
DNA: TGTGCCAGCAGTTCCGGGGGGGGCCCCTCCTACGAGCAGTACTTC
CDR3: CASSSGGGPSYEQYF

V: TRBV9
D: -
J: TRBJ1-1
size: -
DNA: TGTGCCAGCAGCGTAGACGGGGGTTGGACTGAAGCTTTCTTT
CDR3: CASSVDGGWTEAFF

V: TRBV29-1
D: -
J: TRBJ2-3
size: few
DNA: TGCAGCGTCCCGGGTTGGGACACAGATACGCAGTATTTT
CDR3: CSVPGWDTDTQYF

V: TRBV7-2
D: TRBD1
J: TRBJ2-7
size: -
DNA: TGTGCCAGCAGCGTGCAGATCGACAGGGCCCACGAGCAGTACTTC
CDR3: CASSVQIDRAHEQYF

V: TRBV20-1
D: -
J: TRBJ2-7
size: -
DNA: TGCAGTGCTAGGGACTACCTGGAAGGCGAGCAGTACTTC
CDR3: CSARDYLEGEQYF

V: TRBV5-1
D: TRBD1
J: TRBJ2-4
size: few
DNA: TGCGCCAGCAGCCATGGACAGGGGTTGGACATTCAGTACTTC
CDR3: CASSHGQGLDIQYF

V: TRBV12-3/TRBV12-4
D: TRBD1
J: TRBJ1-4
size: many
DNA: TGTGCCAGCAGTTCCTCGGGACAGTATAATGAAAAACTGTTTTTT
CDR3: CASSSSGQYNEKLFF

V: TRBV20-1
D: TRBD1
J: TRBJ2-3
size: -
DNA: TGCAGTGCTCCGAGGACAGGGGCAGATGCGCAGTATTTT
CDR3: CSAPRTGADAQYF

V: TRBV7-2
D: TRBD2
J: TRBJ2-4
size: -
DNA: TGTGCCAGCAGCTTTTTCCCGGCTAGCGGGAGTGGGTCGGGGACCCGGTACTTC
CDR3: CASSFFPASGSGSGTRYF

V: TRBV6-6
D: -
J: TRBJ1-5
size: few
DNA: TGTGCCAGCATCCGGGACATCGATCAGCCCCAGCATTTT
CDR3: CASIRDIDQPQHF

V: TRBV7-2
D: -
J: TRBJ2-7
size: few
DNA: TGTGCCAGCAGCCCGGCAACAGGGCACTACGAGCAGTACTTC
CDR3: CASSPATGHYEQYF

V: TRBV27
D: -
J: TRBJ1-5
size: -
DNA: TGTGCCAGCAGTTCACAGGGAAGGGGCAATCAGCCCCAGCATTTT
CDR3: CASSSQGRGNQPQHF

V: TRBV7-8
D: -
J: TRBJ1-2
size: -
DNA: TGTGCCAGCAGCTTAGTATCGGCCAGGGGAATCACCTTC
CDR3: CASSLVSARGITF

V: TRBV6-5
D: TRBD2
J: TRBJ2-3
size: -
DNA: TGTGCCAGCAGTTACCGCTCAATAGCGGGAGGGGGAGGCACAGATACGCAGTATTTT
CDR3: CASSYRSIAGGGGTDTQYF

V: TRBV19
D: -
J: TRBJ1-2
size: few
DNA: TGTGCCAGTAGTGTCAACTCGCGGGGAATGATTCGAGGCTACACCTTC
CDR3: CASSVNSRGMIRGYTF

V: TRBV10-3
D: -
J: TRBJ2-3
size: few
DNA: TGTGCCATCAGTGACTCTAGCGGCACAGATACGCAGTATTTT
CDR3: CAISDSSGTDTQYF

V: TRBV2
D: -
J: TRBJ1-1
size: -
DNA: TGTGCCAGCAGGGTAGGGTTCGGTGTTAAGAACACTGAAGCTTTCTTT
CDR3: CASRVGFGVKNTEAFF

V: TRBV24-1
D: -
J: TRBJ2-3
size: few
DNA: TGTGCCACCAGTAATACGGCAGGGCGCACAGATACGCAGTATTTT
CDR3: CATSNTAGRTDTQYF

V: TRBV10-3
D: -
J: TRBJ1-5
size: -
DNA: TGTGCCATCAGCCTTACAGGGAATAGCGATCAGCCCCAGCATTTT
CDR3: CAISLTGNSDQPQHF

V: TRBV5-1
D: -
J: TRBJ2-3
size: many
DNA: TGCGCCAGCAGCTTGGGCAGGGCCACAGATACGCAGTATTTT
CDR3: CASSLGRATDTQYF

V: TRBV12-3/TRBV12-4
D: -
J: TRBJ2-7
size: many
DNA: TGTGCCAGCAGGCCCCCTGGGGACGATGAGCAGTACTTC
CDR3: CASRPPGDDEQYF

V: TRBV20-1
D: -
J: TRBJ2-3
size: -
DNA: TGCGGTGCTAGAGAGACTAGTTTATGGTCAGATACGCAGTATTTT
CDR3: CGARETSLWSDTQYF

V: TRBV11-2
D: TRBD1
J: TRBJ2-1
size: -
DNA: TGTGCCAGCAGCGTGGGGACAGGGCGTCAGCAGTTCTTC
CDR3: CASSVGTGRQQFF

V: TRBV7-9
D: -
J: TRBJ1-4
size: few
DNA: TGTGCCAGCAGCGACGGAATTTTCGAAAAACTGTTTTTT
CDR3: CASSDGIFEKLFF

V: TRBV7-3
D: TRBD2
J: TRBJ2-5
size: -
DNA: TGTGCCAGCAGCATTAGCGGGATGCAAGAGACCCAGTACTTC
CDR3: CASSISGMQETQYF

V: TRBV4-1
D: -
J: TRBJ1-2
size: few
DNA: TGCGCCAGCAGCCAAGTGCGCGCTGGTGACTATGGCTACACCTTC
CDR3: CASSQVRAGDYGYTF

V: TRBV4-1
D: -
J: TRBJ1-2
size: -
DNA: TGCGCCAGCAGCCAAGATCCCAAAGACTATGGCTACACCTTC
CDR3: CASSQDPKDYGYTF

V: TRBV4-3
D: -
J: TRBJ2-3
size: -
DNA: TGCGCCAGCAGCCCGACTCCCGATGGGGCAGATACGCAGTATTTT
CDR3: CASSPTPDGADTQYF

V: TRBV20-1
D: -
J: TRBJ2-7
size: -
DNA: TGCAGTGCTACAGACAGCTCCTACGAGCAGTACTTC
CDR3: CSATDSSYEQYF

V: TRBV29-1
D: -
J: TRBJ1-4
size: -
DNA: TGCAGCGTTGTTGGGGGCTCGGCTAATGAAAAACTGTTTTTT
CDR3: CSVVGGSANEKLFF

V: TRBV18
D: -
J: TRBJ2-7
size: -
DNA: TGTGCCAGCTCACCACGAGGCAGGGTCTACGAGCAGTACTTC
CDR3: CASSPRGRVYEQYF

V: TRBV7-2
D: -
J: TRBJ2-3
size: -
DNA: TGTGCCAGCACCCTTTGGGCAGGGTGGGCAGATACGCAGTATTTT
CDR3: CASTLWAGWADTQYF

V: TRBV4-1
D: -
J: TRBJ1-2
size: -
DNA: TGCGCCAGCAGCCAACCGACCCAGCGGAACTATGGCTACACCTTC
CDR3: CASSQPTQRNYGYTF

V: TRBV12-3/TRBV12-4
D: -
J: TRBJ2-2
size: few
DNA: TGTGCTAGCACTCCCCTAAGCGCCGGGGAGCTGTTTTTT
CDR3: CASTPLSAGELFF

V: TRBV6-1
D: TRBD2
J: TRBJ2-3
size: few
DNA: TGTGCCAGCAGAGCGGGAGCTTACACAGATACGCAGTATTTT
CDR3: CASRAGAYTDTQYF

V: TRBV27
D: -
J: TRBJ1-4
size: -
DNA: TGTGCCAGCAGTTCCCCTGGGGACACCGGTGAAAAACTGTTTTTT
CDR3: CASSSPGDTGEKLFF

V: TRBV10-3
D: -
J: TRBJ2-7
size: -
DNA: TGTGCCACCTCACCTCGGGGGGCTTTATCCTACGAGCAGTACTTC
CDR3: CATSPRGALSYEQYF

V: TRBV7-2
D: -
J: TRBJ1-5
size: many
DNA: TGTGCCAGCAGCTTAAAAACCAGCAATCAGCCCCAGCATTTT
CDR3: CASSLKTSNQPQHF

V: TRBV27
D: TRBD1
J: TRBJ2-4
size: -
DNA: TGTGCCAGCAATCCCCAGGGGGCTCTGAGTGAGCAGTACTTC
CDR3: CASNPQGALSEQYF

V: TRBV27
D: -
J: TRBJ1-5
size: few
DNA: TGTGCCAGCAGTTTATTCGGCTTAAATCAGCCCCAGCATTTT
CDR3: CASSLFGLNQPQHF

V: TRBV4-3
D: -
J: TRBJ2-7
size: -
DNA: TGCGCCAGCCCTCCCGGACCTTCTCTCTACGAGCAGTACTTC
CDR3: CASPPGPSLYEQYF

V: TRBV11-2
D: TRBD2
J: TRBJ2-7
size: -
DNA: TGTGCCAGCAGCGCCCGGACTAGCGGGAGAAACGAGCAGTACTTC
CDR3: CASSARTSGRNEQYF

V: TRBV7-9
D: -
J: TRBJ1-1
size: few
DNA: TGTGCCAGCAGCTTAGCGCTTACAGCCCACCCGGCTTTCTTT
CDR3: CASSLALTAHPAFF

V: TRBV4-2
D: -
J: TRBJ2-5
size: -
DNA: TGTGCCAGCAGCCAAGATTTTTGGGAGACCCAGTACTTC
CDR3: CASSQDFWETQYF

V: TRBV6-2/TRBV6-3
D: -
J: TRBJ2-5
size: -
DNA: TGTGCCAGCAGTGCTGGACAGTCCCGGGAGACCCAGTACTTC
CDR3: CASSAGQSRETQYF

V: TRBV27
D: TRBD2
J: TRBJ2-1
size: -
DNA: TGTGCCAGCAGTTACGGAGGACTAGCGGGGGGGCATGAGCAGTTCTTC
CDR3: CASSYGGLAGGHEQFF